The rows below give T cell receptor beta chains drawn from one sample of a study of blood T cell repertoires in COVID-19. Data came from immunoSEQ multiplex PCR; TCRdb stores just in-frame clones and leaves some out. The top ten hold approximately 8% of the sample, which has some 490,000 clones, about 88% seen once. Sequenced input: PBMCs or T cells enriched from blood (not recorded which). These receptors were obtained from a woman aged 60-70 years who had recovered from COVID-19. The conserved cysteine and the conserved F or W are not part of the CDR3 here.

V,J,CDR3
TRBV7-2,TRBJ1-3,ASSPGSSGNTIY
TRBV9,TRBJ1-5,ASSVTGGSNQPQH
TRBV6-5,TRBJ1-3,ASSYRGPSGNTIY
TRBV5-1,TRBJ2-1,ASSLTGSAADEQF
TRBV12-3/TRBV12-4,TRBJ1-2,ASRRQGYGYT
TRBV27,TRBJ1-6,ASSPRQGTYNSPLH
TRBV23-1,TRBJ1-2,ATPPGQLYGYT
TRBV5-6,TRBJ1-3,ASSFPVRRGSGNTIY
TRBV5-5,TRBJ2-7,ASSLDLVSSYEQY
TRBV7-2,TRBJ1-3,ASSLYRGPVAGNTIY
TRBV5-1,TRBJ2-2,ASVDRDSTGELF
TRBV30,TRBJ1-2,AWSVTGSYYGYT
TRBV4-1,TRBJ1-6,ASSQGQGSSSYNSPLH
TRBV7-8,TRBJ2-4,ASSAKKGAGAKNIQY